A single sample is the source of the 6 T cell receptor beta chains below, sequenced in a study of cytomegalovirus exposure and HLA in healthy donors. Profiling relied on immunoSEQ multiplex PCR, and the TCRdb table lists in-frame clones only, not all of them. The sample lists some 130,000 clones, roughly 86% occurring once. Sequences were obtained from PBMCs. The source is a young woman in good health and CMV-seronegative.

The rearrangement joins TRBV6-6 to TRBJ2-5; D perhaps matches TRBD2 (5 bases). The CDR3 sequence is 13 residues long. Germline lookup yields CDR1 MNHNY and CDR2 SVGAGI (reference sequence). Deletions cut 2 bases from V and 3 bases from J, with 7 bases between. CDR3 loop: CASSYGREETQYF. CDR3 coding DNA: TGTGCCAGCAGTTACGGGCGGGAAGAGACCCAGTACTTC.

J is TRBJ1-1 and V is TRBV11-2; D gene ambiguous. V lost 3 bases and J lost 1, with 6 bases in between. CDR3 length: 13 residues. Germline V lookup: CDR1 SGHAT, CDR2 FQNNGV. The CDR3 nucleotides are TGTGCCAGCAGCTTCCGGAGGAACACTGAAGCTTTCTTT. As protein: CASSFRRNTEAFF.

The J gene is TRBJ1-1, the V gene TRBV29-1, with 10 positions matching TRBD1. The germline gives CDR1 SQVTM, CDR2 ANQGSEA. This CDR3 has 14 amino acids. The ends lost 7 bases at V and 4 bases at J; junction bases unmatched: 9. The CDR3 DNA follows: TGCAGCGGATCGACAGGGGGCATCGGCACTGAAGCTTTCTTT. Protein: CSGSTGGIGTEAFF. The full variable domain, with the rest looked up from reference TRBV29-1 and TRBJ1-1, is SAVISQKPSRDICQRGTSLTIQCQVDSQVTMMFWYRQQPGQSLTLIATANQGSEATYESGFVIDKFPISRPNLTFSTLTVSNMSPEDSSIYLCSGSTGGIGTEAFFGQGTRLTVV.

V gene TRBV7-8 combines with J gene TRBJ2-1; 8 bases are a match to TRBD2. The germline V gene has CDR1 SGHVS and CDR2 FQNEAQ. J was trimmed by 5 bases and V by 5 bases; bases with no gene match: 11. The CDR3 totals 16 residues. The CDR3 sequence is CASSLSGVSRNNEQFF. In nucleotides, the CDR3 is TGTGCCAGCAGCCTTAGCGGGGTTTCTCGTAACAATGAGCAGTTCTTC.

V usage is TRBV7-3 and J usage is TRBJ2-1; D uncertain. Looked up from germline, CDR1 is SGHTA and CDR2 is FQGTGA. The CDR3 is made up of 13 amino acids. The V end was cut by 3 bases, the J end by 8 bases, with 11 bases between. DNA for the CDR3: TGTGCCAGCAGCTTGCAAGGCGGCGATGAGCAGTTCTTC. Translating it yields CASSLQGGDEQFF. The complete variable domain, with remaining parts taken from reference TRBV7-3 and TRBJ2-1, reads GAGVSQTPSNKVTEKGKYVELRCDPISGHTALYWYRQSLGQGPEFLIYFQGTGAADDSGLPNDRFFAVRPEGSVSTLKIQRTERGDSAVYLCASSLQGGDEQFFGPGTRLTVL.

The V gene is TRBV27, the J gene TRBJ2-7; possibly TRBD1 for D (5 bases). Trimming pared 9 bases from V and 6 bases from J, leaving 18 bases between. CDR3 length equals 13 residues. CDR1 is MNHEY and CDR2 is SMNVEV in the germline V gene (reference sequence). In nucleotides, the CDR3 is TGTGCCAGTTCACAGGTCCCCTCGGGCGAGCAGTACTTC. Encoded protein: CASSQVPSGEQYF.